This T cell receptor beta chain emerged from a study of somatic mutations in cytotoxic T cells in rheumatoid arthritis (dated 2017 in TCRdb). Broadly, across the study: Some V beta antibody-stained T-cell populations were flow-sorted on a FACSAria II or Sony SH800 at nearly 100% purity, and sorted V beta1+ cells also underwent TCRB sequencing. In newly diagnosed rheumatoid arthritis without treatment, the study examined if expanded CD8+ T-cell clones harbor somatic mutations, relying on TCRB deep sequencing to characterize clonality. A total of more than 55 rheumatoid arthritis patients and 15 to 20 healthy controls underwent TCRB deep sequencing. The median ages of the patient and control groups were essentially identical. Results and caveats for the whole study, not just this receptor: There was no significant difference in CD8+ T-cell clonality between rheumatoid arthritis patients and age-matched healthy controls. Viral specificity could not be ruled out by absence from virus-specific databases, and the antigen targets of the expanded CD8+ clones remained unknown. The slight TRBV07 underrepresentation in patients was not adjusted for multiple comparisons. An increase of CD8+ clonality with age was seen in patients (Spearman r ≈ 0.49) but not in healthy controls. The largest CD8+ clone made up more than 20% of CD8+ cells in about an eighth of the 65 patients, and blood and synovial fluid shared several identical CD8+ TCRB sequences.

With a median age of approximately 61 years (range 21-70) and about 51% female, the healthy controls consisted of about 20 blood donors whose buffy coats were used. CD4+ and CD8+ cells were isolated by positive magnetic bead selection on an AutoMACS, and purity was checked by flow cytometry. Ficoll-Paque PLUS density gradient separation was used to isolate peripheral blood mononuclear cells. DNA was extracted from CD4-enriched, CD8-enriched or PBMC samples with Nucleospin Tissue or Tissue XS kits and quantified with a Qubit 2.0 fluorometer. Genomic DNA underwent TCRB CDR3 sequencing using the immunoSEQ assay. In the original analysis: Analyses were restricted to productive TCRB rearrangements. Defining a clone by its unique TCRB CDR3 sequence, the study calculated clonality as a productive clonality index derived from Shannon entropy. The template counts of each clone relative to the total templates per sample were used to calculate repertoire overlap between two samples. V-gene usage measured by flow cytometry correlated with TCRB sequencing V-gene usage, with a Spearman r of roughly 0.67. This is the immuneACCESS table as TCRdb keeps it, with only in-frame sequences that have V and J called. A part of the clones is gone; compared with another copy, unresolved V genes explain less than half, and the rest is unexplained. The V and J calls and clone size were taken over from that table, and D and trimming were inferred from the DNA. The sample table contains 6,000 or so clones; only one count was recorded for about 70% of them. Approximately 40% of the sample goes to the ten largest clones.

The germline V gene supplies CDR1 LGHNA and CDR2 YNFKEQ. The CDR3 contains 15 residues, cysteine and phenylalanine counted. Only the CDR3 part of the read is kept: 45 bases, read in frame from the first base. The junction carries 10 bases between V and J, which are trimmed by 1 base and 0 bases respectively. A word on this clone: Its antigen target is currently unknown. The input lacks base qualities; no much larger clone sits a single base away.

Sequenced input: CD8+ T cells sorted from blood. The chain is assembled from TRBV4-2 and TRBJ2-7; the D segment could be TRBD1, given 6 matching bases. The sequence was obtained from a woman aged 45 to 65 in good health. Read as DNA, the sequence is TGTGCCAGCAGCCAAGGGACGGACAGCTCCTACGAGCAGTACTTC. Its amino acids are CASSQGTDSSYEQYF.